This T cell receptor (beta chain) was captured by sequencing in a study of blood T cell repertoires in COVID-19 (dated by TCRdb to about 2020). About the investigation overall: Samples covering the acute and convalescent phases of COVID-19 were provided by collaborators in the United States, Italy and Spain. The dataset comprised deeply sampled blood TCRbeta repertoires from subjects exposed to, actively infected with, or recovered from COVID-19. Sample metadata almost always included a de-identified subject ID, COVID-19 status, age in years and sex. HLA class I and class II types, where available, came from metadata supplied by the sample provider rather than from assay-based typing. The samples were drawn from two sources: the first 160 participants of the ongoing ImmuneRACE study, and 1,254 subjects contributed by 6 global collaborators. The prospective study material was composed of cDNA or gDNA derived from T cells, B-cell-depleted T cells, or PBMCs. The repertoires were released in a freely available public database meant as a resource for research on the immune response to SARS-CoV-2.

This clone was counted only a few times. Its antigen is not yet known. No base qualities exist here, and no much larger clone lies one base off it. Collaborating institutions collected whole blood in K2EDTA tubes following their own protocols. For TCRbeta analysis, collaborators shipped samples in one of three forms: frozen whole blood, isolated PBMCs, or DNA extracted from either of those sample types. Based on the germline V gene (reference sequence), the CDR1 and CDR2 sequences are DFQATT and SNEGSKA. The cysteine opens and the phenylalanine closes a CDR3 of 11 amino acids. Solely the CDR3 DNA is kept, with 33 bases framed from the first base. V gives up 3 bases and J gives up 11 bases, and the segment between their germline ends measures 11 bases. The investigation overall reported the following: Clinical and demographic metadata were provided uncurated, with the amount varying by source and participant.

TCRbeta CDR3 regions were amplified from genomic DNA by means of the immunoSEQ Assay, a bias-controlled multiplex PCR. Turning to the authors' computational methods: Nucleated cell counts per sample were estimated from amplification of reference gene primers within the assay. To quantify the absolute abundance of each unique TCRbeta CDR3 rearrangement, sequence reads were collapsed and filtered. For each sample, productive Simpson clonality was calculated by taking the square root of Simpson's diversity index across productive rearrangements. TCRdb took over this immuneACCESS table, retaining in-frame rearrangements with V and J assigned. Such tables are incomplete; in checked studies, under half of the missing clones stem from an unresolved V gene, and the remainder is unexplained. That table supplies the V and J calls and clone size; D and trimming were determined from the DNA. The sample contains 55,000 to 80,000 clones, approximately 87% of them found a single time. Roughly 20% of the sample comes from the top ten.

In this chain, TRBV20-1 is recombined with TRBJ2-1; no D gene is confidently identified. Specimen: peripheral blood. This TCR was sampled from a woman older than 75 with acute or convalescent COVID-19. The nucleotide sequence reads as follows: TGCAGTGCTAGTTTGGGCCCACAGCAGTTCTTC. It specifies CSASLGPQQFF.